The rows below give T cell receptor beta chains drawn from one sample of a study of blood T cell repertoires in COVID-19. Assay: immunoSEQ multiplex PCR; the TCRdb copy retains only in-frame clones and omits some. The data hold 45,000 to 55,000 clones, with 90% observed a single time. The material sequenced was peripheral blood. Receptor source: a human donor in a cohort sampled during active COVID-19. Each CDR3 is given with its conserved first and last residue. The D gene is left open where the match is weak. Part of the rows lack a size; the others show once, few, many or a class for expanded clones.

TRBJ2-2	.	TRBV5-1	.	TGCGCCAGCAGCTCCCAGGGAAACACCGGGGAGCTGTTTTTT	CASSSQGNTGELFF
TRBJ2-7	.	TRBV21-1	.	TGTGCCAGCAGCCCCCAGGGACTAGCGGGCCGCCTGGAGTACTTC	CASSPQGLAGRLEYF
TRBJ1-4	.	TRBV5-1	.	TGCGCCAGCAGCCAGGGGACATCCTCTGAAAAACTGTTTTTT	CASSQGTSSEKLFF
TRBJ2-7	.	TRBV6-4	TRBD2	TGTGCCAGCAGTCGGGAGGCCTCCTACGAGCAGTACTTC	CASSREASYEQYF
TRBJ2-6	.	TRBV2	.	TGTGCCAGCAGCCCCGACTTCTCTGGGGCCAACGTCCTGACTTTC	CASSPDFSGANVLTF
TRBJ1-5	.	TRBV30	.	TGTGCCTTGGGGACGGGACTTGATCAGCCCCAGCATTTT	CALGTGLDQPQHF
TRBJ2-1	.	TRBV7-3	TRBD2	TGTGCCAGCAGCTTAACTGGGACTAGCAAGGGCAATGAGCAGTTCTTC	CASSLTGTSKGNEQFF
TRBJ2-7	.	TRBV6-5	TRBD1	TGTGCCAACGCCCGGGACAGGCGATACGAGCAGTACTTC	CANARDRRYEQYF
TRBJ2-3	.	TRBV10-1	.	TGCGCCAGCAGTGCCACCCAGGGTGGGGCGAGAACAGATACGCAGTATTTT	CASSATQGGARTDTQYF
TRBJ2-7	few	TRBV6-5	TRBD1	TGTGCCAGCAGGGGACAGCTCTCCTACGAGCAGTACTTC	CASRGQLSYEQYF
TRBJ2-1	.	TRBV5-6	TRBD2	TGTGCCAGCAGCACCCGTGGTAGCGGGAGATCTGAGCAGTTCTTC	CASSTRGSGRSEQFF
TRBJ2-4	.	TRBV9	.	TGTGCCAGCAGCCCTAGAGGCGGGGCTGAGTTGGCCAAAAACATTCAGTACTTC	CASSPRGGAELAKNIQYF
TRBJ2-3	once	TRBV2	.	TGTGCCAGCAGTGCCTCCCTTCGACAGCAGAGCACAGATACGCAGTATTTT	CASSASLRQQSTDTQYF
TRBJ2-5	.	TRBV27	.	TGTGCCAGCAGTTACCTACTTGGAGAGACCCAGTACTTC	CASSYLLGETQYF
TRBJ2-3	.	TRBV10-2	TRBD2	TGCGCCAGCAGTGTTACGGCGGGAGCGGGCCCAGATACGCAGTATTTT	CASSVTAGAGPDTQYF
TRBJ2-3	.	TRBV10-1	TRBD2	TGCGCCAGCAGTCCGTCGGGACTAGCGGGAGAGTCTGCAGATACGCAGTATTTT	CASSPSGLAGESADTQYF
TRBJ2-1	.	TRBV24-1	.	TGTGCCACCAGTGATTATACAGGGTCCCAAAAGCAGTTCTTC	CATSDYTGSQKQFF
TRBJ1-1	.	TRBV3-1/TRBV3-2	.	TGTGCCAGCAGCCAAGATCTGAACAGGCTGAACACTGAAGCTTTCTTT	CASSQDLNRLNTEAFF
TRBJ2-2	.	TRBV15	.	TGTGCCACCAGCGCGCATTCTACCGGGGAGCTGTTTTTT	CATSAHSTGELFF
TRBJ1-2	.	TRBV30	.	TGTGCCTGGGCTGACGTCCCGGGGGGCTACACCTTC	CAWADVPGGYTF
TRBJ2-3	.	TRBV5-1	.	TGCGCCAGCAGCTCCACGATGCGATCGGGAGATACGCAGTATTTT	CASSSTMRSGDTQYF
TRBJ1-6	.	TRBV11-2	TRBD1	TGTGCCAGCAGCTTAAGCCGGGACAGTGAAATCGATTCACCCCTCCACTTT	CASSLSRDSEIDSPLHF
TRBJ1-3	.	TRBV3-1/TRBV3-2	TRBD1	TGTGCCAGCAGCCAAACAGGGGTATTTGATGGAAACACCATATATTTT	CASSQTGVFDGNTIYF
TRBJ2-3	.	TRBV4-1	TRBD1	TGCGCCAGCAGCAGGACCCCTGGACAGGGCAGCACAGATACGCAGTATTTT	CASSRTPGQGSTDTQYF
TRBJ2-1	.	TRBV23-1	TRBD1	TGCGCCATCTACAACCGGGACAGGGGGCCCTCCTACAATGAGCAGTTCTTC	CAIYNRDRGPSYNEQFF
TRBJ1-2	.	TRBV21-1	.	TGTGCCAGCAGCAAAGCCCCAGGGTGCCATGGCTACACCTTC	CASSKAPGCHGYTF